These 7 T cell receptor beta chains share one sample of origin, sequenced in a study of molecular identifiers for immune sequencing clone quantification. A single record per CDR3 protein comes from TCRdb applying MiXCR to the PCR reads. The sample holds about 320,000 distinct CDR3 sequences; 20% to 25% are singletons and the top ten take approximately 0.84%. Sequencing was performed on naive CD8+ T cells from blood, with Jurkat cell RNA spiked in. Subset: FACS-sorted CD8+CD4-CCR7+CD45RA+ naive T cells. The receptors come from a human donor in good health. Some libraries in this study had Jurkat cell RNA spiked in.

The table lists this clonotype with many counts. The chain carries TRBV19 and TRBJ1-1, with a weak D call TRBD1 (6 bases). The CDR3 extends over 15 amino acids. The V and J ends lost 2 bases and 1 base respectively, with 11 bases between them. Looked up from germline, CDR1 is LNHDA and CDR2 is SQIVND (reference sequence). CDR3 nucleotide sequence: TGTGCCAGTAGTATATCCACCAGGGGGAACACTGAAGCTTTCTTT. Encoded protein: CASSISTRGNTEAFF.

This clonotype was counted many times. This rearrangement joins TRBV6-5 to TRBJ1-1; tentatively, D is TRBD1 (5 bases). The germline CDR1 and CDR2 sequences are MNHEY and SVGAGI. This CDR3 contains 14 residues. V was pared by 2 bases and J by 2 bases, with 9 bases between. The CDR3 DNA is TGTGCCAGCAGTTACAGGCAGGGCAACACTGAAGCTTTCTTT. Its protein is CASSYRQGNTEAFF.

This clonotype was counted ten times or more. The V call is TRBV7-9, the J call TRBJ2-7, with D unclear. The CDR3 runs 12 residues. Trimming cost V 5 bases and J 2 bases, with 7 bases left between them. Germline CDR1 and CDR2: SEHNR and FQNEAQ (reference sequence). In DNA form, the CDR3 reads TGTGCCAGCAGCCGTGAAGCCTACGAGCAGTACTTC. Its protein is CASSREAYEQYF.

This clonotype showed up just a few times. The CDR3 loop is CAWSEGQAHQPQHF. DNA of the CDR3: TGTGCCTGGAGTGAGGGGCAGGCACATCAGCCCCAGCATTTT. The rearrangement links TRBV30 to TRBJ1-5; D is possibly TRBD1 (5 bases). Germline V gene sequence: CDR1 GTSNPN, CDR2 SVGIG (reference sequence). The CDR3 has 14 amino acids. V lost 1 base and J 5 bases, leaving 12 bases between the germline ends.

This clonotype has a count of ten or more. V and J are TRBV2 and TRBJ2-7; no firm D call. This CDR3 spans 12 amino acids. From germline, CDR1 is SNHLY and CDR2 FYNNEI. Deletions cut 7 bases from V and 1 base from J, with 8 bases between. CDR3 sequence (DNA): TGTGCCAGCAAGACTGGGTCCTACGAGCAGTACTTC. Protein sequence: CASKTGSYEQYF.

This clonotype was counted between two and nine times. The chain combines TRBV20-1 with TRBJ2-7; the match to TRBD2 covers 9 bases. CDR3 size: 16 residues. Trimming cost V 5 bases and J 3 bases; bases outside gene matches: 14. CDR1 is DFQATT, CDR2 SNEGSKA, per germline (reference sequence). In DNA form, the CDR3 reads TGCAGTGCTGATCGAGGGCGGGGCGGGAGGGACTACGAGCAGTACTTC. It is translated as CSADRGRGGRDYEQYF.

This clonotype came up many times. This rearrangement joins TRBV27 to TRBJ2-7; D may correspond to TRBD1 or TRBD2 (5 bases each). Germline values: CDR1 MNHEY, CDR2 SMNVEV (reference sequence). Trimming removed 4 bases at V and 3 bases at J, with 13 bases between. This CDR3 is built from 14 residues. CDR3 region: CASSSRGRIYEQYF. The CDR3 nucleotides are TGTGCCAGCAGTTCCCGGGGCCGAATCTACGAGCAGTACTTC.